The clone carrying this TCR beta chain occurred a few times. This sample was taken from a study of blood T cell repertoires in COVID-19. On the study more broadly: The cDNA or gDNA used as material had been derived from T cells, B-cell-depleted T cells, or PBMCs.

In the authors' workflow: Amplification of reference gene primers provided the estimated nucleated cell counts. Clones were sequenced by immunoSEQ multiplex PCR, and TCRdb holds only the in-frame ones, with some missing. V, J and clone size derive from that table, while D and trimming were established from the DNA sequence. This sample has some 260,000 clones, with about 79% found just once. Unmatched junction bases numbered 6, after V lost 5 bases and J lost 4 bases. Per the germline V gene, CDR1 is LNHDA and CDR2 is SQIVND (reference sequence). CDR3 size: 14 residues. Sequencing input: peripheral blood. The origin of this receptor is an elderly man with acute or convalescent COVID-19. The chain employs TRBV19 and TRBJ2-7; 9 bases fit TRBD2. CDR3 coding DNA: TGTGCCAGTAGTTCGCGGGGGGGGCCTTACGAGCAGTACTTC. Amino acid sequence: CASSSRGGPYEQYF.